One and the same sample provided the 29 T cell receptor beta chains below, sequenced in a study of shared clonotypes between healthy human individuals. The repertoire was sequenced with immunoSEQ multiplex PCR; TCRdb's copy has only in-frame clones and lacks some. The table shows roughly 700,000 clones, with roughly 87% occurring only once. The material sequenced was memory CD8+ T cells from PBMCs. The subset: CD45RO+ cells pooled with CCR7-negative TemRA cells. Receptors originate from a young man in good health. Some clones in this sample may be carry-over from other donors' samples.

This clone was counted between two and nine times. This chain uses TRBV10-3 with TRBJ2-3; TRBD2 might be the D (6 bases). Deletions cut 4 bases from V and 0 bases from J, with 14 bases between. The CDR3 consists of 16 residues. Per germline, CDR1 ENHRY and CDR2 SYGVKD. The DNA of the CDR3 is TGTGCCATCAGTGTCTTGGAGGGAGTCAGCACAGATACGCAGTATTTT. The encoded protein is CAISVLEGVSTDTQYF.

V and J are TRBV27 and TRBJ2-1; 8 bases match TRBD1. Per germline, CDR1 MNHEY and CDR2 SMNVEV (reference sequence). The CDR3 is 15 residues long. With 8 bases clipped from V and 4 bases from J, the junction kept 10 bases outside the gene matches. The chain's CDR3 is CASFSPGTGYNEQFF. As DNA, the CDR3 is TGTGCCAGCTTCTCCCCCGGGACAGGTTACAATGAGCAGTTCTTC.

This sequence joins TRBV7-8 and TRBJ1-4; weak D call: TRBD1 (5 bases). The germline CDR1 and CDR2 sequences are SGHVS and FQNEAQ. This CDR3 has 15 residues. Trimming removed 5 bases from V and 4 bases from J, with 14 bases in between. The CDR3 region is CASSPWDGNNEKLFF. CDR3 DNA: TGTGCCAGCAGCCCCTGGGACGGAAATAATGAAAAACTGTTTTTT.

V and J are TRBV7-2 and TRBJ2-1; TRBD1 might be the D (5 bases). The CDR3 has 15 residues. Deletions cut 5 bases from V and 2 bases from J, with 13 bases between. In germline, CDR1 is SGHTA, CDR2 FQGNSA. The CDR3 sequence is CASSRTGDPYNEQFF. The CDR3 DNA reads as TGTGCCAGCAGCCGTACAGGCGACCCCTACAATGAGCAGTTCTTC.

Turning to this clone: Distinct nucleotide sequences in the sample also encode this CDR3. J is TRBJ2-7 and V is TRBV7-3; D is possibly TRBD2 (5 bases). Trimming stripped 2 bases from V and 3 bases from J, with 8 bases between. Per the germline V gene, CDR1 is SGHTA and CDR2 is FQGTGA. The CDR3 runs 13 residues. The CDR3 region has the DNA TGTGCCAGCAGCTTAGATCGGGGCTACGAGCAGTACTTC. It translates to CASSLDRGYEQYF.

The chain recombines TRBV5-6 with TRBJ2-2, with 7 bases lining up with TRBD1. The CDR3 has 15 residues. Germline CDR1 and CDR2: SGHDT and YYEEEE. With V trimmed by 4 bases and J by 3 bases, 6 bases remained unmatched. Written as DNA, the CDR3 is TGTGCCAGCAGCAGACGGACAGGTTACACCGGGGAGCTGTTTTTT. It codes for CASSRRTGYTGELFF. Full variable domain (remainder filled in from reference TRBV5-6 and TRBJ2-2): DAGVTQSPTHLIKTRGQQVTLRCSPKSGHDTVSWYQQALGQGPQFIFQYYEEEERQRGNFPDRFSGHQFPNYSSELNVNALLLGDSALYLCASSRRTGYTGELFFGEGSRLTVL.

The chain recombines TRBV4-2 with TRBJ2-3; D is perhaps TRBD2 (5 bases). CDR1 is LGHNA and CDR2 is YNFKEQ in the germline V gene. Between the trimmed V and J ends, which lost 1 base and 2 bases, there was a span of 13 bases. The CDR3 has 16 residues. CDR3 residues: CASSQVRVTNTDTQYF. In nucleotides, the CDR3 is TGTGCCAGCAGCCAAGTGCGGGTTACGAACACAGATACGCAGTATTTT.

The rearrangement uses TRBV7-9 and TRBJ2-7; 12 bases align to TRBD2. The germline CDR1 and CDR2 sequences are SEHNR and FQNEAQ (reference sequence). The CDR3 spans 16 residues. Germline trimming cut 1 base from V and 5 bases from J; bases unmatched to any gene: 6. DNA of the CDR3: TGTGCCAGCAGCTTAGGTAGACTAGCGGGAGCCCACGAGCAGTACTTC. Translation: CASSLGRLAGAHEQYF.

The genes are TRBV30 and TRBJ1-6; 8 positions agree with TRBD1. CDR1 is GTSNPN and CDR2 is SVGIG in the germline V gene (reference sequence). V lost 4 bases and J lost 13; bases outside the gene matches: 6. The CDR3 runs 12 residues. This CDR3 reads CAWKAGGSPLHF. CDR3 bases: TGTGCCTGGAAGGCAGGGGGCTCCCCCCTCCACTTT.

V gene TRBV5-5 combines with J gene TRBJ1-1; possibly TRBD1 for D (5 bases). The CDR3 has 16 residues. The V end was cut by 0 bases, the J end by 0 bases, with 12 bases between. CDR1 SGHKS and CDR2 YYEKEE come from the germline V gene (reference sequence). This CDR3 is CASSLDRFSMNTEAFF. CDR3 coding DNA: TGTGCCAGCAGCTTGGACAGGTTTTCTATGAACACTGAAGCTTTCTTT.

A single count supports this clone. The rearrangement joins TRBV5-4 to TRBJ2-1, with 11 nucleotides matching TRBD2. CDR1 is SGHNT, CDR2 YYREEE, per germline (reference sequence). Trimming removed 4 bases from V and 7 bases from J; junction bases left unmatched: 10. The CDR3 has 16 residues. Here the CDR3 reads CASSPILAGGSNEQFF. For the CDR3, the DNA is TGTGCCAGCAGCCCCATTCTAGCGGGAGGATCTAATGAGCAGTTCTTC.

The CDR3 loop is CASSDWGNTGELFF. In DNA form, the CDR3 reads TGTGCCAGCAGTGACTGGGGAAACACCGGGGAGCTGTTTTTT. The J gene is TRBJ2-2, the V gene TRBV28; no clear D gene. The V gene lost 5 bases and the J gene lost 2 bases, with 9 bases spanning the gap. The CDR3 is 14 amino acids. Germline V gene data show CDR1 as MDHEN and CDR2 as SYDVKM.

J is TRBJ2-3 and V is TRBV27; D perhaps matches TRBD1 (5 bases). The ends were cut back, 2 bases at V and 1 base at J, with 19 bases in the middle. Germline loops: CDR1 MNHEY, CDR2 SMNVEV (reference sequence). The CDR3 runs to 18 residues. The CDR3 sequence is CASSLLSWGPQGTDTQYF. CDR3 coding DNA: TGTGCCAGCAGTTTACTTTCCTGGGGCCCCCAGGGCACAGATACGCAGTATTTT.

This chain connects TRBV29-1 to TRBJ2-3, with 8 bases that match TRBD1. V gave up 4 bases and J gave up 6 bases; unmatched junction bases: 6. CDR3 length: 13 residues. The germline CDR1 and CDR2 sequences are SQVTM and ANQGSEA. The CDR3 protein is CSVGQGARDTQYF. CDR3 sequence (DNA): TGCAGCGTTGGGCAGGGGGCTCGGGATACGCAGTATTTT.

The V call is TRBV11-2, the J call TRBJ2-7, with a weak D call TRBD1 (6 bases). Trimming pared 6 bases from V and 3 bases from J, leaving 15 bases between. The CDR3 is 14 residues long. From germline, CDR1 is SGHAT and CDR2 FQNNGV. CDR3 residues: CASSGRPDSYEQYF. The CDR3 DNA reads TGTGCCAGCAGTGGCAGACCGGACAGCTACGAGCAGTACTTC.

The chain is built from TRBV10-3 and TRBJ2-7, with 8 bases fitting TRBD1. V was clipped by 11 bases and J by 6 bases; unmatched bases: 9. The CDR3 covers 12 residues. The germline V gene has CDR1 ENHRY and CDR2 SYGVKD. The CDR3: CAVTPGGGEQYF. The DNA of the CDR3 is TGTGCCGTCACTCCAGGGGGCGGCGAGCAGTACTTC.

V and J are TRBV19 and TRBJ2-2; D may be TRBD2 (5 bases). V lost 7 bases and J 0 bases, leaving 9 bases between the germline ends. CDR3 length: 14 residues. CDR1 is LNHDA and CDR2 is SQIVND in the germline V gene (reference sequence). CDR3 protein: CASTLSANTGELFF. The CDR3 DNA reads TGTGCCAGTACCCTTAGCGCGAACACCGGGGAGCTGTTTTTT.

V is TRBV11-2 and J is TRBJ1-2; 8 positions agree with TRBD1. CDR3 length: 14 amino acids. The V gene's germline CDR1 is SGHAT and CDR2 FQNNGV. V shed 1 base, J shed 8 bases, and the junction held 6 bases outside the gene matches. CDR3 nucleotide sequence: TGTGCCAGCAGCTTAGTCAGGGGGCCGGGCGGCTACACCTTC. Translating gives CASSLVRGPGGYTF.

V gene TRBV5-4 combines with J gene TRBJ2-3; 9 bases line up with TRBD2. The germline V gene encodes CDR1 SGHNT and CDR2 YYREEE (reference sequence). V was clipped by 1 base and J by 5 bases; unmatched bases: 5. The CDR3 has 15 amino acids. CDR3 DNA sequence: TGTGCCAGCAGCTTGAAGCGGGAGGTTGGAGATACGCAGTATTTT. The encoded protein is CASSLKREVGDTQYF.

The V and J genes are TRBV28 and TRBJ2-6; weak D call: TRBD2 (7 bases). The CDR3 consists of 18 residues. V lost 6 bases, J lost 4 bases, and 22 bases lay in between. The germline V gene encodes CDR1 MDHEN and CDR2 SYDVKM. CDR3 sequence reads: CASRSPWGGATGANVLTF. The CDR3 nucleotides are TGTGCCAGCAGATCCCCCTGGGGGGGGGCGACCGGGGCCAACGTCCTGACTTTC. Combining the CDR3 with reference TRBV28 and TRBJ2-6 gives the whole variable domain DVKVTQSSRYLVKRTGEKVFLECVQDMDHENMFWYRQDPGLGLRLIYFSYDVKMKEKGDIPEGYSVSREKKERFSLILESASTNQTSMYLCASRSPWGGATGANVLTFGAGSRLTVL.

The CDR3 loop reads CASSSRDQGYNEQFF. DNA for the CDR3: TGTGCCAGCAGCTCCAGGGATCAGGGCTACAATGAGCAGTTCTTC. This sequence joins TRBV11-2 and TRBJ2-1, with a weak D call TRBD1 (5 bases). The CDR3 has 15 residues. CDR1 is SGHAT and CDR2 is FQNNGV in the germline V gene. Trimming shortened V by 4 bases and J by 3 bases, and 13 bases separated the two germline ends.

This sequence joins TRBV28 and TRBJ2-7; D is unresolved. Deletions cut 8 bases from V and 2 bases from J, with 19 bases between. The CDR3 runs 15 residues. Germline CDR1 and CDR2: MDHEN and SYDVKM. This chain's CDR3 is CASLAPGPRTYEQYF. CDR3 coding DNA: TGTGCCAGCCTGGCCCCCGGACCCCGCACCTACGAGCAGTACTTC.

This chain joins TRBV5-4 and TRBJ2-7; 7 bases are a match to TRBD2. The CDR3 is 16 residues long. The germline V gene has CDR1 SGHNT and CDR2 YYREEE (reference sequence). V lost 3 bases, J lost 2 bases, and 11 bases stayed unmatched. The CDR3 loop reads CASSSDRPSGPYEQYF. The CDR3 nucleotides are TGTGCCAGCAGCTCCGACCGGCCTAGCGGTCCCTACGAGCAGTACTTC.

V and J are TRBV4-1 and TRBJ1-2; D unresolved. Trimming removed 1 base at V and 7 bases at J, with 10 bases between. CDR1 and CDR2 (germline): MGHRA, YSYEKL. The CDR3 is made up of 13 amino acids. The CDR3 DNA is TGCGCCAGCAGCCAAGGAGGGAGGGCTGGCTACACCTTC. It encodes CASSQGGRAGYTF.

The chain couples TRBV27 to TRBJ2-1, with 7 bases identical to TRBD1. Germline V gene sequence: CDR1 MNHEY, CDR2 SMNVEV (reference sequence). The CDR3 runs 17 residues. Unmatched junction bases numbered 7, after V lost 1 base and J lost 1 base. The CDR3 DNA follows: TGTGCCAGCAGTTTATACATCGGGACAGAGTCCTACAATGAGCAGTTCTTC. Translating it yields CASSLYIGTESYNEQFF.

The rearrangement joins TRBV7-9 to TRBJ2-5; TRBD1 might be the D (5 bases). The assigned J gene may be wrong: the sequence end matches TRBJ2-7 better. Germline V gene lookup returns CDR1 SEHNR and CDR2 FQNEAQ (reference sequence). CDR3 length: 14 amino acids. This chain's CDR3 is CASSLGQPGYEQYF. The CDR3 coding sequence is TGTGCCAGCAGCTTAGGACAGCCCGGGTACGAGCAGTACTTC.

J is TRBJ1-3 and V is TRBV7-2; D call uncertain. V was shortened by 6 bases and J by 0 bases, with 12 bases between the two germline ends. Germline CDR1 is SGHTA and CDR2 is FQGNSA. The CDR3 totals 15 residues. The CDR3 region has the DNA TGTGCCAGCAGTCTCGACATTAACTCTGGAAACACCATATATTTT. This gives the protein CASSLDINSGNTIYF.

The rearrangement links TRBV7-8 to TRBJ2-3; 8 bases line up with TRBD1. V shed 7 bases and J 0 bases; nucleotides not matched to a gene: 21. The CDR3 extends over 20 amino acids. Germline V gene data show CDR1 as SGHVS and CDR2 as FQNEAQ. The CDR3 is CASTIPTVQGAFSSTDTQYF. DNA of the CDR3: TGTGCCAGCACCATACCTACCGTTCAGGGGGCATTTTCAAGCACAGATACGCAGTATTTT.

This clone was found once. V is TRBV28 and J is TRBJ1-2; D remains ambiguous. The CDR3 runs 15 residues. Germline CDR1 is MDHEN and CDR2 is SYDVKM. The V end was cut by 6 bases, the J end by 4 bases, with 18 bases between. This CDR3 reads CASRPPRGFTYGYTF. The CDR3 DNA reads TGTGCCAGCAGGCCTCCCAGAGGGTTTACCTATGGCTACACCTTC.